Below are 18 T cell receptor beta chains sequenced from a single sample in a study of T cells after yellow fever vaccination. TCRdb re-analysed the 5' RACE reads in MiXCR, keeping a single row per CDR3 protein. The table shows more than 350,000 distinct CDR3 sequences, with around a tenth occurring only once. This specimen consisted of PBMCs, obtained on the day of the first yellow fever vaccination. These receptors came from a young man who received the YFV17D yellow fever vaccine.

This clonotype has just a few counts. The genes are TRBV7-8 and TRBJ2-1; maybe TRBD1 (6 bases). The CDR3 extends over 15 amino acids. V gave up 4 bases and J gave up 5 bases, with 15 bases separating them. Germline CDR1 and CDR2: SGHVS and FQNEAQ. In nucleotides, the CDR3 is TGTGCCAGCAGCTCGGTGGGGGCGGGCAACAATGAGCAGTTCTTC. Translating gives CASSSVGAGNNEQFF.

The chain links TRBV6-2 or TRBV6-3 to TRBJ2-7; D assignment may be TRBD1 or TRBD2 (5 bases each). This CDR3 is built from 19 residues. Looked up from germline, CDR1 is MNHEY and CDR2 is SVGEGT. V lost 5 bases and J lost 0, with 26 bases in between. DNA of the CDR3: TGTGCCAGCAGTACACTACACCGGGACGGGTTTAGCAGCTCCTACGAGCAGTACGTC. It codes for CASSTLHRDGFSSSYEQYV.

This clonotype has only a few counts. The J gene is TRBJ2-1, the V gene TRBV3-1; tentatively, D is TRBD1 or TRBD2 (7 bases each). This CDR3 has 18 amino acids. CDR1 and CDR2 (germline): LGHDT, YNNKEL (reference sequence). V lost 4 bases and J lost 8, with 27 bases in between. The CDR3 DNA reads as TGTGCCAGCAGCCGCAGGGGAGGGGGCGGGGGAACCAACGATGAGCAGTTCTTC. Translation: CASSRRGGGGGTNDEQFF.

This clonotype was recorded a few times. This rearrangement joins TRBV27 to TRBJ1-2, with D maybe TRBD1 (5 bases). V dropped 2 bases and J dropped 3 bases, with 13 bases sitting between them. The CDR3 runs 15 residues. The germline gives CDR1 MNHEY, CDR2 SMNVEV (reference sequence). The CDR3 loop is CASSLRDPIYYGYTF. The CDR3 bases are TGTGCCAGCAGTTTACGGGACCCTATTTACTATGGCTACACCTTC.

J is TRBJ2-5 and V is TRBV6-5; 8 bases agree with TRBD1. Germline V gene data show CDR1 as MNHEY and CDR2 as SVGAGI. Trimming cost V 0 bases and J 6 bases; bases outside gene matches: 3. This CDR3 is 14 amino acids long. CDR3 residues: CASSYSDRGKTQYF. The CDR3 coding sequence is TGTGCCAGCAGTTACTCCGACAGGGGAAAGACCCAGTACTTC.

This clonotype has only a few counts. The genes are TRBV5-1 and TRBJ2-3; 13 positions match TRBD2. Germline assignment: CDR1 SGHRS and CDR2 YFSETQ. The trim removed 3 bases at V and 2 bases at J, leaving 3 bases unmatched. The CDR3 covers 16 residues. The CDR3, as DNA: TGCGCCAGCAGCTCCGGGACTAGCGGGGACACAGATACGCAGTATTTT. The encoded protein is CASSSGTSGDTDTQYF.

There are a few counts of this clonotype. V is TRBV18 and J is TRBJ1-1, with D perhaps TRBD1 (6 bases). CDR3 length equals 14 residues. The germline V gene encodes CDR1 KGHSH and CDR2 LQKENI. The V and J ends lost 3 bases and 10 bases respectively, with 18 bases between them. The CDR3 DNA is TGTGCCAGCTCACCGGGGGACACCAACCCTCGAGCTTTCTTT. Residues: CASSPGDTNPRAFF.

This rearrangement joins TRBV9 to TRBJ2-3; no clear D gene. Per the germline V gene, CDR1 is SGDLS and CDR2 is YYNGEE. V gave up 3 bases and J gave up 3 bases, with 17 bases separating them. This CDR3 is built from 16 residues. This CDR3 is CASSDLRSASTDTQYF. The CDR3 region has the DNA TGTGCCAGCAGCGACCTCCGATCGGCTAGTACAGATACGCAGTATTTT.

This clonotype showed up just a few times. The chain is built from TRBV5-4 and TRBJ2-1; tentatively, D is TRBD2 (7 bases). The V gene lost 4 bases and the J gene lost 8 bases, with 19 bases spanning the gap. This CDR3 has 15 amino acids. The germline gives CDR1 SGHNT, CDR2 YYREEE (reference sequence). The CDR3 spells CASSKGGGDTHEQFF. The CDR3 nucleotides read TGTGCCAGCAGCAAGGGCGGGGGCGACACTCATGAGCAGTTCTTC.

This clonotype was seen only a few times. The chain couples TRBV4-1 to TRBJ1-4; TRBD1 is a possible D gene (5 bases). CDR1 and CDR2 from the germline V gene are MGHRA and YSYEKL. V was shortened by 1 base and J by 7 bases, with 13 bases between the two germline ends. The CDR3 contains 15 residues. DNA of the CDR3: TGCGCCAGCAGCCAAGGTCGGGGAAGGGGTGAAAAACTGTTTTTT. Protein: CASSQGRGRGEKLFF.

This clonotype was counted many times. This chain links TRBV5-4 with TRBJ2-3; D unresolved. CDR3 length: 13 amino acids. From germline, CDR1 is SGHNT and CDR2 YYREEE (reference sequence). V was pared by 1 base and J by 7 bases, with 10 bases between. CDR3: CASSLFKENTQYF. Written as DNA, the CDR3 is TGTGCCAGCAGCTTGTTTAAGGAAAATACGCAGTATTTT.

This rearrangement joins TRBV6-5 to TRBJ2-4, with 9 bases aligning to TRBD2. This CDR3 is 15 amino acids long. V was pared by 0 bases and J by 7 bases, with 4 bases of the junction left unmatched. Germline CDR1 and CDR2: MNHEY and SVGAGI. CDR3 in DNA: TGTGCCAGCAGTTACTCTTCCCTAGCGGGGAACATTCAGTACTTC. The encoded protein is CASSYSSLAGNIQYF.

This clonotype was seen a few times. The chain combines TRBV6-5 with TRBJ2-7; possible D gene TRBD1, 6 bases. This CDR3 is 11 amino acids long. The V gene's germline CDR1 is MNHEY and CDR2 SVGAGI. Between the trimmed V and J ends, which lost 5 bases and 5 bases, there was a span of 7 bases. CDR3 loop: CASSTGNEQYF. CDR3 in DNA: TGTGCCAGCAGTACAGGGAACGAGCAGTACTTC.

This clonotype was found a few times. CDR3 amino acids: CASAMTSGTYEQYF. For the CDR3, the DNA is TGCGCCAGCGCGATGACTAGCGGGACATACGAGCAGTACTTC. The chain is built from TRBV5-1 and TRBJ2-7; TRBD2 aligns across 11 bases. Unmatched junction bases numbered 7, after V lost 7 bases and J lost 4 bases. Germline V lookup: CDR1 SGHRS, CDR2 YFSETQ. The CDR3 sequence is 14 residues long.

This sequence joins TRBV5-1 and TRBJ2-7; D perhaps matches TRBD2 (5 bases). V gave up 0 bases and J gave up 2 bases, with 12 bases separating them. CDR3 length: 15 amino acids. The germline V gene has CDR1 SGHRS and CDR2 YFSETQ. CDR3 nucleotide sequence: TGCGCCAGCAGCTTGGGGCCGGGAAGAACCTACGAGCAGTACTTC. The encoded protein is CASSLGPGRTYEQYF. The full variable domain, with the rest looked up from reference TRBV5-1 and TRBJ2-7, is KAGVTQTPRYLIKTRGQQVTLSCSPISGHRSVSWYQQTPGQGLQFLFEYFSETQRNKGNFPGRFSGRQFSNSRSEMNVSTLELGDSALYLCASSLGPGRTYEQYFGPGTRLTVT.

A few counts support this clonotype. This chain uses TRBV10-3 with TRBJ1-3, with 8 bases aligning to TRBD1. The V and J ends lost 6 bases and 4 bases, in that order; junction bases with no gene match: 11. This CDR3 region has 16 residues. Germline CDR1 and CDR2: ENHRY and SYGVKD. CDR3 bases: TGTGCCATCAGAGACAGACAGGGGAGTACGGGAAACACCATATATTTT. It specifies CAIRDRQGSTGNTIYF.

There are a few counts of this clonotype. This chain links TRBV5-1 with TRBJ2-1; 11 nucleotides line up with TRBD2. Looked up from germline, CDR1 is SGHRS and CDR2 is YFSETQ. CDR3 size: 16 residues. The ends lost 4 bases at V and 7 bases at J; junction bases unmatched: 10. The CDR3 protein is CASSPPLAGASNEQFF. CDR3 in DNA: TGCGCCAGCAGCCCACCACTAGCGGGGGCCTCTAATGAGCAGTTCTTC.

The rearrangement links TRBV10-3 to TRBJ1-2; D perhaps matches TRBD1 (6 bases). V was clipped by 10 bases and J by 4 bases, with 16 bases between them. Germline V gene lookup returns CDR1 ENHRY and CDR2 SYGVKD. CDR3 length equals 13 residues. The CDR3 coding sequence is TGTGCCACGGGACTAGGGGGTACCTATGGCTACACCTTC. Protein sequence: CATGLGGTYGYTF.